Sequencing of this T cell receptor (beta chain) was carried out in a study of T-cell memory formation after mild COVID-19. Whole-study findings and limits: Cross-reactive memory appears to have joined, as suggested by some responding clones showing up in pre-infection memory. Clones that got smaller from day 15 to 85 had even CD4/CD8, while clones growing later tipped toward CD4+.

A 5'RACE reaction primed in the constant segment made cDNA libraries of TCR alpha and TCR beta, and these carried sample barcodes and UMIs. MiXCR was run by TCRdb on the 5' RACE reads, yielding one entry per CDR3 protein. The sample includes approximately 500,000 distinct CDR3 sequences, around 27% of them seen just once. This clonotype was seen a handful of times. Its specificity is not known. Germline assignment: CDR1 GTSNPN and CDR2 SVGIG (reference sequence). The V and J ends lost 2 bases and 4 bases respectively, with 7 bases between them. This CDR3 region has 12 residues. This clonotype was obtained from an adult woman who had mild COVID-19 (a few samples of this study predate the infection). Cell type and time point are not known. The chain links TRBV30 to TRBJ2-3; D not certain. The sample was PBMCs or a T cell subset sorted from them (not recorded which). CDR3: CAWSPGADTQYF. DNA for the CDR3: TGTGCCTGGAGTCCTGGGGCAGATACGCAGTATTTT. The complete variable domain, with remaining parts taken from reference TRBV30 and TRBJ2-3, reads SQTIHQWPATLVQPVGSPLSLECTVEGTSNPNLYWYRQAAGRGLQLLFYSVGIGQISSEVPQNLSASRPQDRQFILSSKKLLLSDSGFYLCAWSPGADTQYFGPGTRLTVL.